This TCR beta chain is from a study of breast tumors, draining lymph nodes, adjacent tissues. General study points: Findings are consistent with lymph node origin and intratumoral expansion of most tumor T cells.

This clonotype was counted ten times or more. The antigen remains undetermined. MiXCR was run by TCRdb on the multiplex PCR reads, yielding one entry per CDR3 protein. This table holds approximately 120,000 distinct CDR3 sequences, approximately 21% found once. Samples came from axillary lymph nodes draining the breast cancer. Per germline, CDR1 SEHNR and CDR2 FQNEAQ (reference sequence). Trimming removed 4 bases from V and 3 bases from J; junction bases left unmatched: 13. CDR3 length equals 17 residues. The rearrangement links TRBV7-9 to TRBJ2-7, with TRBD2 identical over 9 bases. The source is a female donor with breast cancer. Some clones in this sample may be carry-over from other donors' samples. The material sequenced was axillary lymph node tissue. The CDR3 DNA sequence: TGTGCCAGCAGCTCCAGTGGGGTTAGCGGGAGCAGCTACGAGCAGTACTTC. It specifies CASSSSGVSGSSYEQYF. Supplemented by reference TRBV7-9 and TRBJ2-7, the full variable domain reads DTGVSQNPRHKITKRGQNVTFRCDPISEHNRLYWYRQTLGQGPEFLTYFQNEAQLEKSRLLSDRFSAERPKGSFSTLEIQRTEQGDSAMYLCASSSSGVSGSSYEQYFGPGTRLTVT.